This T cell receptor beta chain emerged from a study of vaccination effects on CD4 cells after COVID-19 (dated by TCRdb to between 2021 and 2022). About the full investigation: Participants received two doses of either the BNT162b2 or the mRNA-1273 mRNA SARS-CoV-2 vaccine. Pre-vaccine samples were drawn from two convalescent patients 16 days and one week before the first dose, at 142 and 148 days after COVID-19 diagnosis. The study compared SARS-CoV-2 spike-specific CD4+ TCR repertoires before and after mRNA vaccination in COVID-19 convalescent patients and infection-naive vaccine recipients. A total of 9 to 11 COVID-19 convalescent patients and a few SARS-CoV-2-naive healthy vaccine recipients were included in the full study. In the study, cultures from other donors were sequenced using the Oncomine TCR Beta short-read assay on an Illumina iSeq 100. The study at large found these results: Marked clonal contraction was observed in both infection-induced and vaccine-induced clones at late post-vaccination timepoints, consistent with waning T cell responses. The study was limited by a small number of convalescent patients and lacked early post-infection timepoints. Among convalescent patients, the spike-reactive repertoire after vaccination was made up mainly of new vaccine-induced clones that were largely distinct from the clones induced by infection.

This clone was observed a few times. It lacks a known antigen. No quality values exist for individual bases; no much larger clone is one base distant. The library was obtained by the immunoSEQ multiplex PCR assay. DNA from the cultured and isolated CD4+ T cells underwent TCR beta CDR3 sequencing. The authors processed their data as follows. The analysis removed non-productive TCR sequences, trimmed reads to the CDR3 region, and retained only CDR3s that were 7 or more amino acids long. Antigen-specific clonotypes were identified using the MANAFEST web app by comparison of expansion in peptide wells against reference cultures. To be called positive, a clone needed expansion at FDR<0.05 compared with the reference and with all other wells, an odds ratio greater than 5, and a frequency greater than 0.1% in two replicate wells. A clonotype was called cross-reactive if it was significantly expanded both in SARS-CoV-2 spike wells and in at least one common cold coronavirus spike condition. CDR3 similarity was assessed by Levenshtein distance with the stringdist R package, and unrooted trees were built with ape in R 3.6.1. Entries here come from immuneACCESS through TCRdb and include only in-frame sequences with V and J called. Some clones fail to appear in such tables; in the studies checked, an unresolved V gene covers under half of the shortfall, and the cause of the remainder is unknown. V, J and clone size are those of that table, while D and trimming were read from the DNA. The sample contains approximately 30,000 clones, under 85% of them found a single time. About 30% of the sample is held by the ten biggest clonotypes.

In the ViraFEST assay, PBMC were stimulated with viral peptide pools, and antigen-specific CD4+ T cell clonotypes were then identified by expansion using TCR sequencing. After 10 to 11 days of culture, CD4+ T cells were isolated with the EasySep CD4+ T cell isolation kit. Convalescent patients had PCR-confirmed SARS-CoV-2 infection between March and December 2020, before Alpha, Beta and Delta variants emerged in the United States. Approximately 2 million PBMC per well were cultured in IMDM with about 5.4% human AB serum, roughly 10 IU/ml IL-2 and gentamicin, plus 10 ug/ml peptides. On days 3 and 7, half of the culture medium was replaced with fresh IL-2-containing medium. Each peptide stimulation condition was cultured in triplicate wells unless otherwise noted. PBMC were separated from whole blood using Ficoll-Paque Plus gradient centrifugation and were then either cryopreserved at -140C or used fresh. The QIAamp micro DNA kit was used to extract genomic DNA from the cultured CD4+ T cells.

Specimen: CD4+ T cells from PBMCs cultured with a peptide pool, collected before COVID-19 vaccination. The receptor's source is a human donor who had a prior SARS-CoV-2 infection.

The nucleotide sequence reads as follows: TGCGCCAGCAGCCAAGATCAGGGTTACGAGCAGTACTTC. This codes for CASSQDQGYEQYF. The chain is made from TRBV4-3 and TRBJ2-7; TRBD1 is a weak D gene call, 5 bases matching. The germline V gene encodes CDR1 LGHNA and CDR2 YSLEER. The CDR3, cysteine through phenylalanine, is 13 amino acids long. Left in the record is the CDR3 DNA by itself, 39 bases read in frame from the first base. V gives up 0 bases and J gives up 4 bases, and the segment between their germline ends measures 7 bases.